This section outlines one T cell receptor (beta chain) sequence together with its context. No antigen is known for it. No per-base quality is available; no much larger clone lies one base away. Patients with a history of autoimmune disease or receiving systemic immunosuppression were excluded from the trial. In every dose cohort, peripheral blood was drawn for TCR sequencing at baseline, cycle 4 day 1, and cycle 7 day 1. The samples were drawn from a first-in-human, open-label, multicenter phase I dose-escalation trial of ivuxolimab. Adults with locally advanced or metastatic head and neck squamous cell, hepatocellular, melanoma or renal cell carcinoma were enrolled in the trial. Before TCR sequencing, CD4+ T cells and CD8+ T cells were sorted from peripheral blood as separate populations. The sample belongs to a study of OX40 agonist ivuxolimab in advanced cancers. Regarding the complete study: The costimulatory receptor OX40 (CD134) was targeted by ivuxolimab, a fully human IgG2 agonistic monoclonal antibody. Intravenous ivuxolimab was administered to patients every 2 weeks at six dose levels: 0.01, 0.1, 0.3, 1.5, 3 and 10 mg/kg. Of the 50 to 55 patients in dose escalation, around 19 had hepatocellular carcinoma, about 15 had melanoma, 9 had renal cell carcinoma and 9 had head and neck cancer. A male proportion of 82.7% and a mean age of approximately 58 years, ranging from 23 to 79, were recorded for the dose-escalation cohort. Prior anti-PD-1, anti-PD-L1 or anti-CTLA-4 therapy was permitted, and checkpoint inhibitors had been received by 40% to 50% of dose-escalation patients. Partial responses occurred in three dose-escalation patients: two with cutaneous melanoma and one with hepatocellular carcinoma. Peripheral TCRbeta sequencing aimed to test whether ivuxolimab altered TCR sequence diversity and caused clonal T-cell expansion. The paper covers the monotherapy dose-escalation part of the phase I ivuxolimab trial, which included N ≈ 50 patients. Findings and caveats that apply to the study as a whole: In partial responders in the 0.1-3.0 mg/kg groups, normalized peripheral clonal expansion was found to be among the lowest, especially among CD8+ T cells. Low levels of normalized T-cell clonal expansion were also seen in some patients who did not respond. Antigen specificity was not determined for the clonally expanded peripheral T cells. Clonal expansion of both CD4+ and CD8+ blood T cells was observed from baseline to week 6 at doses 0.1 to 3.0 mg/kg. On average, CD8+ T cells showed more expanded clones than CD4+ T cells after ivuxolimab.

Genomic DNA was isolated from the sorted cells so that the TCRbeta CDR3 region could be sequenced. The immunoSEQ Assay was used for sequencing of TCRbeta CDR3 regions. TCRdb took this table from immuneACCESS and kept in-frame rearrangements with V and J called. Such tables lack part of the clones; where checked against another copy, unresolved V genes explain under half of the gap, and the rest is unexplained. This sample comprises about 95,000 clones, roughly nine tenths of them detected only once. Of the sample, 2.6% is held by the ten largest clones. From its cysteine to its phenylalanine, the CDR3 spans 16 amino acids. Here the CDR3 DNA is all that survives: 48 bases in frame from base 1. Taken from the germline V gene, the CDR1 and CDR2 loops are SGHDN and FVKESK. V drops 1 base and J drops 0 bases, leaving 10 bases in between.

Material: CD4+ or CD8+ T cells sorted from blood, obtained in a trial of the OX40 agonist ivuxolimab. The sequence came from an adult with an advanced solid tumor such as melanoma, head and neck, liver or kidney cancer. The chain uses TRBV14 and TRBJ2-1, with an unclear D gene assignment. The CDR3 region has the sequence CASSQADASSYNEQFF. The sequenced DNA: TGTGCCAGCAGCCAAGCCGACGCGAGCTCCTACAATGAGCAGTTCTTC. Joined to the reference TRBV14 and TRBJ2-1 proteins, this CDR3 gives the full variable domain: EAGVTQFPSHSVIEKGQTVTLRCDPISGHDNLYWYRRVMGKEIKFLLHFVKESKQDESGMPNNRFLAERTGGTYSTLKVQPAELEDSGVYFCASSQADASSYNEQFFGPGTRLTVL.